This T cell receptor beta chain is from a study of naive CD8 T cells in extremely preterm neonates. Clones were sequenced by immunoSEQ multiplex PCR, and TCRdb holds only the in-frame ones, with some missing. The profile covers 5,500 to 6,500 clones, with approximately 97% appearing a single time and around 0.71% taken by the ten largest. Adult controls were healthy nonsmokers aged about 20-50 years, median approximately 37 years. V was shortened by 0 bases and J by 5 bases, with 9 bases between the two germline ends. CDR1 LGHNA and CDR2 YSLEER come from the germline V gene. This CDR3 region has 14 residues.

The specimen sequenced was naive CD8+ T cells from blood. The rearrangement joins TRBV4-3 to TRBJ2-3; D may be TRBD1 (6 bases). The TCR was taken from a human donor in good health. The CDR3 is CASSQDGQLDTQYF. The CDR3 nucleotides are TGCGCCAGCAGCCAAGATGGACAGTTAGATACGCAGTATTTT.